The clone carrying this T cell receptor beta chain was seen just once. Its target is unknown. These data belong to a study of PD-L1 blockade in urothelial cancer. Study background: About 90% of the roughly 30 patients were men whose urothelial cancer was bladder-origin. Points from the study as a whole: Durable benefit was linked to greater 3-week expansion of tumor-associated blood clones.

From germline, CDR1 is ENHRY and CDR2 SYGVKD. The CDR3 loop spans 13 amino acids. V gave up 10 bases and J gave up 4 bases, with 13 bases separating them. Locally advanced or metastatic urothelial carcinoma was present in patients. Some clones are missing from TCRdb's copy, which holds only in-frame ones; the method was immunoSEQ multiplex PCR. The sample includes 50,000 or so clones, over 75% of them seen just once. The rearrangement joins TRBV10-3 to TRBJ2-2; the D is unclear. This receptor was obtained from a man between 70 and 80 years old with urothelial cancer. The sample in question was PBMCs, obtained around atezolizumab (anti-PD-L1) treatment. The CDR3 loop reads CATTYTITGELFF. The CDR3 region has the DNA TGTGCCACCACATACACGATCACCGGGGAGCTGTTTTTT.